This T cell receptor beta chain was sequenced for a study of cytomegalovirus exposure and HLA in healthy donors. Study summary: Some 85 million unique TCRs, all from HLA-typed donors, were included in an early release of the data.

J was trimmed by 4 bases and V by 2 bases; bases with no gene match: 3. There are 15 residues in the CDR3. Looked up from germline, CDR1 is MGHDK and CDR2 is SYGVNS. Findings and limits, study-wide: Many donors shared some public TCRs, even though most TCR sequences were rare.

For this clone: The antigen is unknown.

A multiplex PCR was run with 60 Vbeta primers and 13 Jbeta primers. Data came from immunoSEQ multiplex PCR; TCRdb stores just in-frame clones and leaves some out. The sample carries about 120,000 clones, 60% to 80% recorded once. The chain combines TRBV25-1 with TRBJ2-3; TRBD2 matches at 10 bases. The sample was PBMCs. This clonotype originated in a woman in her twenties or thirties in good health and CMV-seropositive. This CDR3 is CASSELSGRADTQYF. CDR3 in DNA: TGTGCCAGCAGTGAACTCAGCGGGAGGGCAGATACGCAGTATTTT. Using reference TRBV25-1 and TRBJ2-3 for the parts outside the CDR3, the full variable domain is EADIYQTPRYLVIGTGKKITLECSQTMGHDKMYWYQQDPGMELHLIHYSYGVNSTEKGDLSSESTVSRIRTEHFPLTLESARPSHTSQYLCASSELSGRADTQYFGPGTRLTVL.